Below, 21 T cell receptor beta chains from the same sample are listed, as sequenced in a study of cytomegalovirus exposure and HLA in healthy donors. Primers included in the PCR were 60 Vbeta and 13 Jbeta primers. Sequencing used immunoSEQ multiplex PCR; TCRdb keeps in-frame clones, though not all of them. The sample carries roughly 150,000 clones, roughly 77% recorded once. Sequenced material: PBMCs. The receptors here all came from a man between 18 and 35 years old in good health and CMV-seropositive.

The J gene is TRBJ2-5, the V gene TRBV29-1; 9 nucleotides agree with TRBD2. Trimming took 3 bases from V and 5 from J; bases not matched to a gene: 7. The germline V gene encodes CDR1 SQVTM and CDR2 ANQGSEA. The CDR3 length is 14 residues. CDR3 coding DNA: TGCAGCGTTGACTGGGGCGGGGGGGGTGAGACCCAGTACTTC. Protein: CSVDWGGGGETQYF.

Only a few counts were recorded for this clone. This same CDR3 is encoded by further DNA sequences in the sample. The chain couples TRBV29-1 to TRBJ1-1; possible D gene TRBD1, 6 bases. This CDR3 comprises 10 residues. Germline V gene data show CDR1 as SQVTM and CDR2 as ANQGSEA. CDR3 in amino acids: CSVLTGEAFF. CDR3 nucleotides: TGCAGTGTGCTGACAGGTGAAGCTTTCTTT.

This rearrangement joins TRBV18 to TRBJ2-5; possible D gene TRBD2, 6 bases. CDR1 KGHSH and CDR2 LQKENI come from the germline V gene. The V and J ends lost 4 bases and 4 bases respectively, with 7 bases between them. This CDR3 is 12 amino acids long. CDR3 amino acids: CASSRLGETQYF. CDR3 sequence (DNA): TGTGCCAGCTCACGACTAGGAGAGACCCAGTACTTC.

The rearrangement joins TRBV7-9 to TRBJ2-1, with 8 bases fitting TRBD2. The trim removed 2 bases at V and 4 bases at J, leaving 4 bases unmatched. This CDR3 is built from 15 residues. Germline V gene lookup returns CDR1 SEHNR and CDR2 FQNEAQ (reference sequence). The CDR3 DNA sequence: TGTGCCAGCAGCTTAAAACGGGAGGGTTACAATGAGCAGTTCTTC. Translation gives CASSLKREGYNEQFF.

The sample holds a few counts of this clone. The rearrangement joins TRBV7-9 to TRBJ1-4; possible D gene TRBD1, 6 bases. Looked up from germline, CDR1 is SEHNR and CDR2 is FQNEAQ (reference sequence). V was pared by 4 bases and J by 3 bases, with 18 bases between. This CDR3 spans 17 amino acids. Here the CDR3 reads CASSSSRGRDPNEKLFF. The CDR3 bases are TGTGCCAGCAGCTCCTCGAGGGGGAGGGACCCTAATGAAAAACTGTTTTTT.

The count of this clone is one. The rearrangement uses TRBV18 and TRBJ2-3, with 7 bases fitting TRBD1. Germline V gene lookup returns CDR1 KGHSH and CDR2 LQKENI. The CDR3 consists of 14 residues. Trimming cost V 4 bases and J 5 bases; bases outside gene matches: 6. The CDR3 is CASSLQGLGDTQYF. Written as DNA, the CDR3 is TGTGCCAGCTCACTACAGGGGCTCGGAGATACGCAGTATTTT.

This clone was observed a few times. The J gene is TRBJ2-7, the V gene TRBV28; D remains ambiguous. CDR1 is MDHEN, CDR2 SYDVKM, per germline. Trimming pared 5 bases from V and 0 bases from J, leaving 11 bases between. The CDR3 is 14 residues long. DNA for the CDR3: TGTGCCAGCAGTCGCCTAGTTATCTCCTACGAGCAGTACTTC. Its translation is CASSRLVISYEQYF.

The chain recombines TRBV10-3 with TRBJ1-1; 7 nucleotides line up with TRBD1. CDR1 ENHRY and CDR2 SYGVKD come from the germline V gene. Trimming cost V 2 bases and J 5 bases; bases outside gene matches: 5. The CDR3 runs to 14 residues. Here the CDR3 DNA reads TGTGCCATCAGTGAGCCACAGGGGCAGACTGAAGCTTTCTTT. This sequence encodes CAISEPQGQTEAFF.

The chain recombines TRBV29-1 with TRBJ2-7, with TRBD2 identical over 8 bases. The V segment lost 7 bases and the J segment 3 bases; nucleotides outside the gene matches: 8. The CDR3 spans 13 residues. CDR1 is SQVTM, CDR2 ANQGSEA, per germline. The CDR3 reads CSAGGVLVYEQYF. The CDR3 DNA follows: TGCAGCGCCGGGGGGGTTCTCGTCTACGAGCAGTACTTC.

V gene TRBV2 combines with J gene TRBJ2-7; 9 nucleotides match TRBD1. Per germline, CDR1 SNHLY and CDR2 FYNNEI. The CDR3 length is 15 residues. The V and J ends lost 5 bases and 1 base, in that order; junction bases with no gene match: 6. The CDR3 bases are TGTGCCAGCAGTAGACCGGGACAGGGATCCTACGAGCAGTACTTC. Its translation is CASSRPGQGSYEQYF.

The chain links TRBV2 to TRBJ2-7; 10 bases are a match to TRBD2. The CDR3 contains 16 residues. Germline CDR1 is SNHLY and CDR2 is FYNNEI. V was clipped by 4 bases and J by 3 bases; unmatched bases: 9. The CDR3 region has the DNA TGTGCCAGCAGTGCCTTCCCTAGCGGGAGTATCTACGAGCAGTACTTC. This sequence encodes CASSAFPSGSIYEQYF.

This clone was seen only a few times. The chain uses TRBV6-1 and TRBJ1-5; TRBD1 matches 7 bases. Germline lookup yields CDR1 MNHNS and CDR2 SASEGT. CDR3 length: 17 residues. V trimming: 2 bases; J trimming: 0 bases; junction bases outside the gene matches: 7. As DNA, the CDR3 is TGTGCCAGCAGTGAACCGAGGGGGCCCTATAGCAATCAGCCCCAGCATTTT. It encodes CASSEPRGPYSNQPQHF.

The chain uses TRBV29-1 and TRBJ2-1; possible D gene TRBD2, 7 bases. The V and J ends lost 7 bases and 2 bases respectively, with 15 bases between them. Germline V gene lookup returns CDR1 SQVTM and CDR2 ANQGSEA. The CDR3 consists of 14 residues. In nucleotides, the CDR3 is TGCAGCGGTGGAGGGGGGGGGCCCTACAATGAGCAGTTCTTC. Translating it yields CSGGGGGPYNEQFF.

This clone was counted only a few times. V is TRBV4-1 and J is TRBJ1-1, with 9 bases that match TRBD1. This CDR3 has 15 residues. V lost 3 bases to trimming and J lost 4 bases; unmatched junction nucleotides: 6. Germline CDR1 MGHRA, CDR2 YSYEKL. The CDR3 nucleotides are TGCGCCAGCAGCCAGGCAGGACAGGGGCGCACTGAAGCTTTCTTT. This encodes CASSQAGQGRTEAFF.

This chain connects TRBV27 to TRBJ1-1, with TRBD1 as a possible D gene (5 bases). The germline CDR1 and CDR2 sequences are MNHEY and SMNVEV (reference sequence). The CDR3 length is 14 residues. V gave up 1 base and J gave up 4 bases, with 10 bases separating them. In DNA, the CDR3 is TGTGCCAGCAGTTTATATCAGGGAAGCACTGAAGCTTTCTTT. It yields the protein CASSLYQGSTEAFF.

This chain joins TRBV5-1 and TRBJ2-5, with D uncertain. The CDR3 totals 12 residues. Germline CDR1 is SGHRS and CDR2 is YFSETQ. V was clipped by 4 bases and J by 0 bases, with 4 bases between them. The CDR3 spells CASSQYQETQYF. The DNA of the CDR3 is TGCGCCAGCAGCCAGTACCAAGAGACCCAGTACTTC.

The CDR3 sequence is CASSYKRQGLMDGYTF. In DNA form, the CDR3 reads TGTGCCAGCAGTTATAAACGACAGGGGTTAATGGATGGCTACACCTTC. This chain joins TRBV6-5 and TRBJ1-2, with 8 bases aligning to TRBD1. CDR3 length: 16 amino acids. The germline V gene has CDR1 MNHEY and CDR2 SVGAGI. Unmatched junction bases numbered 12, after V lost 3 bases and J lost 6 bases.

This clone was counted a few times. V is TRBV5-1 and J is TRBJ1-2; a possible D gene is TRBD1 (6 bases). Trimming pared 0 bases from V and 0 bases from J, leaving 9 bases between. Germline V gives CDR1 SGHRS, CDR2 YFSETQ. CDR3 size: 15 residues. The CDR3 nucleotides read TGCGCCAGCAGCTTGGCAGACAGGTCTAACTATGGCTACACCTTC. Its translation is CASSLADRSNYGYTF.

The chain joins TRBV5-4 to TRBJ1-1; maybe TRBD1 (5 bases). Germline-derived CDR1 and CDR2 are SGHNT and YYREEE (reference sequence). The CDR3 sequence is 15 residues long. The V end lost 0 bases, the J end lost 3 bases, and 12 bases lay between the germline ends. The CDR3 sequence: CASSLVNSGDTEAFF. The CDR3 bases are TGTGCCAGCAGCTTGGTTAACTCGGGGGACACTGAAGCTTTCTTT.

The gene calls are TRBV7-9 and TRBJ2-1; 9 bases line up with TRBD2. Looked up from germline, CDR1 is SEHNR and CDR2 is FQNEAQ (reference sequence). V gave up 0 bases and J gave up 8 bases; unmatched junction bases: 2. CDR3 length equals 14 residues. CDR3 protein: CASSLASGSDEQFF. As DNA, the CDR3 is TGTGCCAGCAGCTTAGCTAGCGGGAGTGATGAGCAGTTCTTC.

This clone has only a few counts. The CDR3 reads CASSHNIQGTNTEAFF. The CDR3 DNA follows: TGTGCCAGCTCACATAATATACAGGGGACGAACACTGAAGCTTTCTTT. The rearrangement uses TRBV18 and TRBJ1-1; 7 bases line up with TRBD1. Trimming removed 4 bases from V and 1 base from J; junction bases left unmatched: 9. The CDR3 is made up of 16 amino acids. The germline CDR1 and CDR2 sequences are KGHSH and LQKENI.